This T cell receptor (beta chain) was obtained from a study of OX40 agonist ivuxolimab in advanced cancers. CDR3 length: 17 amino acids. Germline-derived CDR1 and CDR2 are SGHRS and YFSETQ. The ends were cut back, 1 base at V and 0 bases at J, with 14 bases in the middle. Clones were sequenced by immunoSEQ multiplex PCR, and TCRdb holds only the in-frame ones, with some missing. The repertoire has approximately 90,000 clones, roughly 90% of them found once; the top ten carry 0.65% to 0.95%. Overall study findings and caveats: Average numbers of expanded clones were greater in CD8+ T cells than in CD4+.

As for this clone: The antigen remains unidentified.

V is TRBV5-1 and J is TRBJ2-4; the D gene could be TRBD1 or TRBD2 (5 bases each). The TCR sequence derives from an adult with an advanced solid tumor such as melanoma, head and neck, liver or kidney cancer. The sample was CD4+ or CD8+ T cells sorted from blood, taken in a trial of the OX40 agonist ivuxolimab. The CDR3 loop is CASSLTSGTLAKNIQYF. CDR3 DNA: TGCGCCAGCAGCTTGACATCCGGGACGCTAGCCAAAAACATTCAGTACTTC.